The rows below give T cell receptor beta chains drawn from one sample of a study of T cell responses to AZD1222 COVID-19 vaccine. Produced via immunoSEQ multiplex PCR; TCRdb's table is partial and in-frame only. Among 90,000 to 110,000 clones listed, roughly nine tenths were seen once. This sample comprised peripheral blood, obtained on day 0 of AZD1222 vaccination. The source is an adult in good health. Both conserved end residues are part of each CDR3. The D gene is left open where the match is weak.

CDR3 protein	J gene	CDR3 length	V gene	D gene
CAISEAGRTEAFF	TRBJ1-1	13	TRBV10-3	-
CASSISRVPSYNEQFF	TRBJ2-1	16	TRBV19	-
CASSGGPDSGNTIYF	TRBJ1-3	15	TRBV7-3	-
CASSAQGVPGELFF	TRBJ2-2	14	TRBV19	-
CASSPRGLIGDTEAFF	TRBJ1-1	16	TRBV7-6	-
CASSPLAGVRNEQFF	TRBJ2-1	15	TRBV5-4	TRBD2
CASSASLPLDATNEKLFF	TRBJ1-4	18	TRBV2	-
CASSFDPDRAETQYF	TRBJ2-5	15	TRBV7-2	TRBD1
CASNLAGGVETQYF	TRBJ2-5	14	TRBV2	TRBD2
CASSEASYGYTF	TRBJ1-2	12	TRBV6-1	-
CASSPAGQETQYF	TRBJ2-5	13	TRBV18	-
CASSSGLRRGGPDTQYF	TRBJ2-3	17	TRBV5-1	TRBD2
CASSLLQGNYEQYF	TRBJ2-7	14	TRBV5-1	-
CSVGVRDYGYTF	TRBJ1-2	12	TRBV29-1	-
CASSLAETPANEQFF	TRBJ2-1	15	TRBV5-1	-
CASSHGTGHPSYNEQFF	TRBJ2-1	17	TRBV4-2	TRBD1
CASSSSRNSPLHF	TRBJ1-6	13	TRBV27	-
CASSTPGLGVYEQFF	TRBJ2-1	15	TRBV7-9	TRBD2
CASSEDSGRTQYF	TRBJ2-5	13	TRBV6-1	-
CASSDYRSHEQYF	TRBJ2-7	13	TRBV2	-
CASKGGTNEKLFF	TRBJ1-4	13	TRBV28	-
CSASGTDHAYEQYF	TRBJ2-7	14	TRBV29-1	-
CASSLSRYGYTF	TRBJ1-2	12	TRBV28	-
CASSLSTDTQYF	TRBJ2-3	12	TRBV5-1	-
CASRTGTPGSYEQYF	TRBJ2-7	15	TRBV11-2	-
CASSLDPGIPTYEQYF	TRBJ2-7	16	TRBV7-2	-
CASSALQAIEDGYTF	TRBJ1-2	15	TRBV27	-
CASSWSPAFTDTQYF	TRBJ2-3	15	TRBV5-1	-
CASSQDRGLEKLFF	TRBJ1-4	14	TRBV4-2	TRBD1
CASTQGVGYGYTF	TRBJ1-2	13	TRBV28	-
CASSITGGTEAFF	TRBJ1-1	13	TRBV28	TRBD1
CATADNSNQPQHF	TRBJ1-5	13	TRBV15	-
CASSYSSGIETQYF	TRBJ2-5	14	TRBV6-5	TRBD2
CASSLYTGEAFF	TRBJ1-1	12	TRBV28	-
CASSLTGNQPQHF	TRBJ1-5	13	TRBV11-2	-
CASSGRGGELFF	TRBJ2-2	12	TRBV27	TRBD2
CASGVQTDYGYTF	TRBJ1-2	13	TRBV12-5	-
CASRPRDRGYSPLHF	TRBJ1-6	15	TRBV6-5	TRBD1